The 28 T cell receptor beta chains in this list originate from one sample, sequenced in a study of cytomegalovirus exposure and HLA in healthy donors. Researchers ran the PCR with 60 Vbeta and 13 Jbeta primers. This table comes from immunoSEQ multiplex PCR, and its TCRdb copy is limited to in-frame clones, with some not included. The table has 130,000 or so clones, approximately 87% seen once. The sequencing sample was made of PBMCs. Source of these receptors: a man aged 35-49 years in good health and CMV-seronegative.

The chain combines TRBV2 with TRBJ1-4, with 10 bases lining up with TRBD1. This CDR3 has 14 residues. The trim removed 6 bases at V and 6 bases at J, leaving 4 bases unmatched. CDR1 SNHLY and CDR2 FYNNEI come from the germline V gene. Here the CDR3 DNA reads TGTGCCAGCAGCCGGACAGGGGGAGATGAAAAACTGTTTTTT. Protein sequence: CASSRTGGDEKLFF. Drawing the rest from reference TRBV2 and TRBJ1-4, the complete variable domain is EPEVTQTPSHQVTQMGQEVILRCVPISNHLYFYWYRQILGQKVEFLVSFYNNEISEKSEIFDDQFSVERPDGSNFTLKIRSTKLEDSAMYFCASSRTGGDEKLFFGSGTQLSVL.

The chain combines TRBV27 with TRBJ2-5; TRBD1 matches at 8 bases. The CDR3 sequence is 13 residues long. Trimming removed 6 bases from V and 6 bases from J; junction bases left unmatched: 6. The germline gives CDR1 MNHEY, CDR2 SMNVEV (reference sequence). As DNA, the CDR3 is TGTGCCAGCAGCCCGACAGGGGATAAGACCCAGTACTTC. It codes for CASSPTGDKTQYF.

CDR3 coding DNA: TGCAGTGCTGAGGGGAGGAATGAGCAGTTCTTC. It encodes CSAEGRNEQFF. This chain links TRBV20-1 with TRBJ2-1, with a weak D call TRBD2 (6 bases). Trimming took off 5 bases at V and 7 bases at J, with 9 bases between the two ends. Germline lookup yields CDR1 DFQATT and CDR2 SNEGSKA (reference sequence). CDR3 length equals 11 residues.

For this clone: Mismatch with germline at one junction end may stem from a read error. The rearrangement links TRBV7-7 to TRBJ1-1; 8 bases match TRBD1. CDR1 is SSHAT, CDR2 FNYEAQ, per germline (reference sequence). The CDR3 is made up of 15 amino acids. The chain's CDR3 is CASSPWTGMNTEAFF. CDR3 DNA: TGTGCTAGCAGCCCCTGGACAGGGATGAACACTGAAGCTTTCTTT.

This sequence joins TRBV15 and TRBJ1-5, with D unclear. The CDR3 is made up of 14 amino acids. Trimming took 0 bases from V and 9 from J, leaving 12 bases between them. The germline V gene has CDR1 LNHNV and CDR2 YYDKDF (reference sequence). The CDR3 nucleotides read TGTGCCACCAGCAGAGAGGGGAGCCGCTGGCCCCAGCATTTT. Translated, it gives CATSREGSRWPQHF.

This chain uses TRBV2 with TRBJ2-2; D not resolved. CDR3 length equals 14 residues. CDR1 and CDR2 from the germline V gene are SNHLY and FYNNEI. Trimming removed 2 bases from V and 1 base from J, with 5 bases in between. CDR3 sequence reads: CASSEPGNTGELFF. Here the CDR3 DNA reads TGTGCCAGCAGTGAACCCGGGAACACCGGGGAGCTGTTTTTT.

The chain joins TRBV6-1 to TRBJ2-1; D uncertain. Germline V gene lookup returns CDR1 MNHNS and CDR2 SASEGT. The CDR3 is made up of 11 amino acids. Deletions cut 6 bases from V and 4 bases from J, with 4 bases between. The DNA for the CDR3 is TGTGCCAGCAGGGCTTACAATGAGCAGTTCTTC. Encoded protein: CASRAYNEQFF.

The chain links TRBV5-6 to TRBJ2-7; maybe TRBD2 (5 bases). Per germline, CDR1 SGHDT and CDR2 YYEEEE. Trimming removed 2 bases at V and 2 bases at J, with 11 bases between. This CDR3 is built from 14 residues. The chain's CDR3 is CASSFWESTYEQYF. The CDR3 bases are TGTGCCAGCAGCTTCTGGGAGTCCACCTACGAGCAGTACTTC.

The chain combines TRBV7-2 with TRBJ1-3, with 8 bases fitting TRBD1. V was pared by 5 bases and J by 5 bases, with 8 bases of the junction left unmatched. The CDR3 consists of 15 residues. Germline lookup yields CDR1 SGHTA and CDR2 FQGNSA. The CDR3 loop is CASSLIRGQRNTIYF. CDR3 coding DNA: TGTGCCAGCAGCCTGATCAGGGGGCAACGAAACACCATATATTTT.

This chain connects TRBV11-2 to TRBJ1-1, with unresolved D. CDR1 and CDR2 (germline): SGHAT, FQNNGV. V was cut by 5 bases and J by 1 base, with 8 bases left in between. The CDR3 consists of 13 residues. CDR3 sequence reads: CASSTPGNTEAFF. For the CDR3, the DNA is TGTGCCAGCAGCACCCCCGGGAACACTGAAGCTTTCTTT. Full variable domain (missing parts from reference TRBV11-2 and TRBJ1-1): EAGVAQSPRYKIIEKRQSVAFWCNPISGHATLYWYQQILGQGPKLLIQFQNNGVVDDSQLPKDRFSAERLKGVDSTLKIQPAKLEDSAVYLCASSTPGNTEAFFGQGTRLTVV.

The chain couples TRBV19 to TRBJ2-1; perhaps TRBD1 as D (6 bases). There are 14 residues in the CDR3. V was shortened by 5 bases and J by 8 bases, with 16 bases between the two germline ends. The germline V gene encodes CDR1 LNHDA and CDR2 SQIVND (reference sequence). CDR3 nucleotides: TGTGCCAGTAGTTGGTTCCAGGGGAAGGATGAGCAGTTCTTC. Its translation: CASSWFQGKDEQFF. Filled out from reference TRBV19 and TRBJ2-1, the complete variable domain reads DGGITQSPKYLFRKEGQNVTLSCEQNLNHDAMYWYRQDPGQGLRLIYYSQIVNDFQKGDIAEGYSVSREKKESFPLTVTSAQKNPTAFYLCASSWFQGKDEQFFGPGTRLTVL.

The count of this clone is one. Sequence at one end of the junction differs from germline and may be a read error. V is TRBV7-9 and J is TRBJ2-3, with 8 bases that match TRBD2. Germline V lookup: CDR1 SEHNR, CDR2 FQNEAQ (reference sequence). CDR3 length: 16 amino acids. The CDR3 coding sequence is TGTTCCAGCAGCCCCACCGGGACTAGTGTCGCAGATACGCAGTATTTT. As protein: CSSSPTGTSVADTQYF.

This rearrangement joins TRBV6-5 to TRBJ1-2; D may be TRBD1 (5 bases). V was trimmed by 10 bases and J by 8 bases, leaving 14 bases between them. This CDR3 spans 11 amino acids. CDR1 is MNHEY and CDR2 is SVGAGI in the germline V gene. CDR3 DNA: TGTGCCACGGCCGTAGGGGCCGGCTACACCTTC. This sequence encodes CATAVGAGYTF.

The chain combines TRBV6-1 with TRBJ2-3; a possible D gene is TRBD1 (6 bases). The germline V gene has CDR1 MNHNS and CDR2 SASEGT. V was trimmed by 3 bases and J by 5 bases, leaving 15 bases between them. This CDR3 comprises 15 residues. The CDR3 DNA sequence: TGTGCCAGCAGTGAGCCGAGACAGGCAGGAGATACGCAGTATTTT. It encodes CASSEPRQAGDTQYF.

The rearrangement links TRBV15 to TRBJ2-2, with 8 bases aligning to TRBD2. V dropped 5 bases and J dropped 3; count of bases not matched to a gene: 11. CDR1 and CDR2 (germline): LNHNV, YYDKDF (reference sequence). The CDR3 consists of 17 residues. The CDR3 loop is CATSSPPRGADTGELFF. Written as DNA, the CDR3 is TGTGCCACCAGCTCACCTCCGCGGGGGGCCGACACCGGGGAGCTGTTTTTT. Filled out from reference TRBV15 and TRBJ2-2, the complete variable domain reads DAMVIQNPRYQVTQFGKPVTLSCSQTLNHNVMYWYQQKSSQAPKLLFHYYDKDFNNEADTPDNFQSRRPNTSFCFLDIRSPGLGDTAMYLCATSSPPRGADTGELFFGEGSRLTVL.

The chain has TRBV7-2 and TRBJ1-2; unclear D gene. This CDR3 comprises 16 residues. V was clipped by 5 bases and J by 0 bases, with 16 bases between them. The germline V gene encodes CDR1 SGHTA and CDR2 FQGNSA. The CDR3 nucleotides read TGTGCCAGCAGCCACCCTGGGCAGTTAGCTAACTATGGCTACACCTTC. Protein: CASSHPGQLANYGYTF. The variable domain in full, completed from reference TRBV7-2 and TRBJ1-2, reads GAGVSQSPSNKVTEKGKDVELRCDPISGHTALYWYRQSLGQGLEFLIYFQGNSAPDKSGLPSDRFSAERTGGSVSTLTIQRTQQEDSAVYLCASSHPGQLANYGYTFGSGTRLTVV.

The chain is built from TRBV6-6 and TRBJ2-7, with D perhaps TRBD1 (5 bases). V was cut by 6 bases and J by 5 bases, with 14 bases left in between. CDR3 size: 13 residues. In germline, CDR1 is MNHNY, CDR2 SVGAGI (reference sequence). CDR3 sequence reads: CASRDTTMDEQYF. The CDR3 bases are TGTGCCAGCAGGGACACTACAATGGACGAGCAGTACTTC.

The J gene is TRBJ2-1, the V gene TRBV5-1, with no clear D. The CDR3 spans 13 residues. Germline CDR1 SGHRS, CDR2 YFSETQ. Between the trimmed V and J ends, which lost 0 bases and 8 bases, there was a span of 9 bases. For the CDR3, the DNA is TGCGCCAGCAGCTTGGTAGGCGGCGATGAGCAGTTCTTC. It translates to CASSLVGGDEQFF.

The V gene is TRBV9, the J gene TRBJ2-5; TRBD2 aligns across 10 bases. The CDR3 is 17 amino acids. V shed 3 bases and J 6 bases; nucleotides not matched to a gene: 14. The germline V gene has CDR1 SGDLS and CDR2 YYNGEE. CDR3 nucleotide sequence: TGTGCCAGCAGCGGAGGGGTGGGGAGCGGGGGGGAGAAGACCCAGTACTTC. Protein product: CASSGGVGSGGEKTQYF.

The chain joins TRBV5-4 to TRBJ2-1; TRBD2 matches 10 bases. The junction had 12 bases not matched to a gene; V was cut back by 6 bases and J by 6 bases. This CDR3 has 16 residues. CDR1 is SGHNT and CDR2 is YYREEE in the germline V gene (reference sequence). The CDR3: CASTPAGTSAGNEQFF. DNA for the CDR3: TGTGCCAGCACCCCGGCCGGGACTAGCGCAGGCAATGAGCAGTTCTTC.

CDR3 sequence reads: CASSVGVNQPQHF. The CDR3 DNA sequence: TGTGCCAGCAGCGTCGGTGTAAATCAGCCCCAGCATTTT. This chain uses TRBV9 with TRBJ1-5; no clear D. V lost 2 bases to trimming and J lost 4 bases, with 7 bases between them. The CDR3 covers 13 residues. The germline V gene has CDR1 SGDLS and CDR2 YYNGEE.

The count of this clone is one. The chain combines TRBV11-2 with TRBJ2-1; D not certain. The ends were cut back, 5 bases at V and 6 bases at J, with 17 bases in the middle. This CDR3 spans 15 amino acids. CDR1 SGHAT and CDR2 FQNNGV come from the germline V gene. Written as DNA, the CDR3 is TGTGCCAGCAGCGCAGTCGCACCTCCGGGCAATGAGCAGTTCTTC. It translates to CASSAVAPPGNEQFF.

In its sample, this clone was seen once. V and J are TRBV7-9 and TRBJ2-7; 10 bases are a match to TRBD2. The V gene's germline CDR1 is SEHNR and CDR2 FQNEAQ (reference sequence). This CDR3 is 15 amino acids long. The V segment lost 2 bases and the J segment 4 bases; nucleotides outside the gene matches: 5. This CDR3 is CASSLPPSGSYEQYF. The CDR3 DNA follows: TGTGCCAGCAGCTTACCTCCTAGCGGGAGTTACGAGCAGTACTTC.

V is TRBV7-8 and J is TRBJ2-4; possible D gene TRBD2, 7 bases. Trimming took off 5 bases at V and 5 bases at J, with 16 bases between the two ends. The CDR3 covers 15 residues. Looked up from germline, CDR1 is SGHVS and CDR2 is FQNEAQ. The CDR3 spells CASSVTRGPENIQYF. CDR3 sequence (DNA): TGTGCCAGCAGCGTGACGCGGGGGCCAGAAAACATTCAGTACTTC.

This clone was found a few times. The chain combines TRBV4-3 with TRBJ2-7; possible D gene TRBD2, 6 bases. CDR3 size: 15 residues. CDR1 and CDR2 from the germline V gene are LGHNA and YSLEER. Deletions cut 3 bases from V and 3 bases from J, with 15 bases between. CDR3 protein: CASSQTRGLNYEQYF. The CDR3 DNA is TGCGCCAGCAGCCAGACTAGGGGACTTAACTACGAGCAGTACTTC.

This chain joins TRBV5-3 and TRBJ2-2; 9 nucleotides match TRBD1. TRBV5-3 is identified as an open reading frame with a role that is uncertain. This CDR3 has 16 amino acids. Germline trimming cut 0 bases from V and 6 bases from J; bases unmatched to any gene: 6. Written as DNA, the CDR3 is TGTGCCAGAAGCTTGGGGGACAGGGAATGTCCCGGGGAGCTGTTTTTT. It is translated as CARSLGDRECPGELFF.

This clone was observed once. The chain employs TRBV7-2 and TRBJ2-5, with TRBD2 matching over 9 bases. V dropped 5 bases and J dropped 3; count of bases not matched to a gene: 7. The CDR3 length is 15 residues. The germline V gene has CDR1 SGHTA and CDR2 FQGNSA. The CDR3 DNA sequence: TGTGCCAGCAGCCGCAGACTAGCGGAAGAAGAGACCCAGTACTTC. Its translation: CASSRRLAEEETQYF.

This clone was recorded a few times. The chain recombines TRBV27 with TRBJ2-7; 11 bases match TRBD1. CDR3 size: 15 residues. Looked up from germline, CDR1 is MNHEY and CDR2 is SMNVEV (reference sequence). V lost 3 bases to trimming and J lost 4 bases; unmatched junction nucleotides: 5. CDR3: CASSLGTGGKYEQYF. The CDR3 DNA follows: TGTGCCAGCAGTTTGGGGACAGGGGGAAAGTACGAGCAGTACTTC.